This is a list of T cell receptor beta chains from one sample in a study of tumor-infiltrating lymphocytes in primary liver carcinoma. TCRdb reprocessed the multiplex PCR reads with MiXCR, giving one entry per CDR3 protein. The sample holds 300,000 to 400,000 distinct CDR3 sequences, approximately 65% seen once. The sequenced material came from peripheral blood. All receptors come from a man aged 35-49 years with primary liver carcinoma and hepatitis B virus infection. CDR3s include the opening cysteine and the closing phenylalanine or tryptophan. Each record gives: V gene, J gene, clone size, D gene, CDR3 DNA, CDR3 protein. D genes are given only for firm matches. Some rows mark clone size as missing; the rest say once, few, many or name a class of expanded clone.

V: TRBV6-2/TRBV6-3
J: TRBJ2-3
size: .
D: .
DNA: TGTGCCAGCAGCTTCGTGAGACACGGGGCAATGGATACGCAGTATTTT
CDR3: CASSFVRHGAMDTQYF

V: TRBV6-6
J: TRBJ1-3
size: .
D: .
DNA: TGTGCCAGCAGTTACCCCCAGGGCTCTGGAAACACCATATATTTT
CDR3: CASSYPQGSGNTIYF

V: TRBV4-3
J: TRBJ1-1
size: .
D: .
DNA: TGCGCCAGCAGGCAAGGGCAGGGGAGGAATAGTGAAGCTTTCTTT
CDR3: CASRQGQGRNSEAFF

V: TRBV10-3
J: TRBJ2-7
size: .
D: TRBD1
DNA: TGTGCCATCAGAGGCGGCTCGTGGACAGGGAAATACGAGCAGTACTTC
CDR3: CAIRGGSWTGKYEQYF

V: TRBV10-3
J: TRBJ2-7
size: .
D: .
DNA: TGTGCCATCACATCTAGCGCGAGGGCCAGGGTCCGCGAGCAGTACTTC
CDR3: CAITSSARARVREQYF

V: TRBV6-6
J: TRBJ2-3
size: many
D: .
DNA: TGTGCCAGCAGCTTGGAAGGGGAGGCTCCAGATACGCAGTATTTT
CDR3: CASSLEGEAPDTQYF

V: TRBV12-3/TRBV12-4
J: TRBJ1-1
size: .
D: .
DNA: TGTGCCAGCAGTCAACAGGAAAACACTGAAGCTTTCTTT
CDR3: CASSQQENTEAFF

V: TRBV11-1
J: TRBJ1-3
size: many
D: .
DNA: TGTGCCAGCAGCCGTGGACGGGACCTCATCTCTGGAAACACCATATATTTT
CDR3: CASSRGRDLISGNTIYF

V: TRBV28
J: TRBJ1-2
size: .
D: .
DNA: TGTGCCAGCAGTTTGGGGACACTTGGCTGCACCTTC
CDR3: CASSLGTLGCTF

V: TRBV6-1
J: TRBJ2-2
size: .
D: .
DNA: TGTGCCAGCAGCACCCTATCGGGCTTTACCGGGGAGCTGTTTTTT
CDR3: CASSTLSGFTGELFF

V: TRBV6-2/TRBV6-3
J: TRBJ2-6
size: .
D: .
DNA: TGTTCCAGCAGTTTGGGTTCTGGTGCCAACGTCCTGACTTTC
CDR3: CSSSLGSGANVLTF

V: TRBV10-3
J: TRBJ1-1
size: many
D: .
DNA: TGTGCCATCAGTGCAGACCGGGACACTGAAGCTTTCTTT
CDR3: CAISADRDTEAFF

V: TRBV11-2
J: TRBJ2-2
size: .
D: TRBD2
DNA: TGTGACAGCCGGCGGGGGGCAGTCACCGGGTGGCTGTTTTTT
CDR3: CDSRRGAVTGWLFF

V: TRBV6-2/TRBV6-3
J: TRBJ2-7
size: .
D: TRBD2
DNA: TGTGTCAGCAGTACGGGGACTACGTGCGAGCAGTACTTC
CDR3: CVSSTGTTCEQYF

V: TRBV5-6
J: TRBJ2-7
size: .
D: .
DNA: TGTGCCAGCAGCTTGAGAGGGGAGCACTACGAGCAGTACTTC
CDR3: CASSLRGEHYEQYF

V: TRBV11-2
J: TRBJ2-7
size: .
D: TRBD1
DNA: TGTGCCGGCAGCCAAGGGACAGGGAGAACCTACGGACAGTACTTC
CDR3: CAGSQGTGRTYGQYF

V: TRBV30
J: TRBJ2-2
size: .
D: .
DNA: TGTGCCTGGAGACCAGGGACCGGGGAGCTGTATTTT
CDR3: CAWRPGTGELYF

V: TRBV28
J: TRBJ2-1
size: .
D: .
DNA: TGTGCCAGTAGCGGACAGGCACGTGGCGATGAGCAGTTCTTC
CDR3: CASSGQARGDEQFF

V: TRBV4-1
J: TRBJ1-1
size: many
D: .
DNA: TGCGCCAGCAGCCAAGTCGGGGGATTGAACACTGAAGCTTTCTTT
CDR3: CASSQVGGLNTEAFF

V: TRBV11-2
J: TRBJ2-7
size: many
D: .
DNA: TGTGCCAGCAGCTTAGAGTTCTCGAAGACCCACCCCTACGAGCAGTACTTC
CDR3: CASSLEFSKTHPYEQYF

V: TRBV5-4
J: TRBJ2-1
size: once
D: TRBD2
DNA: TGTGCCAGCAGCTTGTCGGGACTAGCGGCCGAGCAGTTCTTC
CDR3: CASSLSGLAAEQFF

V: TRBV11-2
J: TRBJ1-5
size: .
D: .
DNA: TGTGCTAGCAGCGGGCGGGCGGACAATCAGCCCCGGCATTTT
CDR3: CASSGRADNQPRHF

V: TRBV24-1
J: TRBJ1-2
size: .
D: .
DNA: TGTGCCACCAGTCAAGGCAACCACTATGGCTACACCTTC
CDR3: CATSQGNHYGYTF

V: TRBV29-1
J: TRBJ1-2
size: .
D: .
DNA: TGCAGCGTTGAAGGGGGCAACTATGACTACACCTTC
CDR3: CSVEGGNYDYTF

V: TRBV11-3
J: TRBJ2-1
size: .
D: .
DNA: TGTGGCAGTGGGCAGGCAGGCAATGAACAGTTCTTC
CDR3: CGSGQAGNEQFF

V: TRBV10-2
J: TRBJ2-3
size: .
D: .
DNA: TGCGCCAGCAGGGATACGGGTAGTCGCACAGATACGCAGTATTTT
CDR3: CASRDTGSRTDTQYF

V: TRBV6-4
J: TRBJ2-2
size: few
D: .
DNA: TGTGCCAGCAGTGCCGGACCACTCACCGGGGAGCTGTTTTTT
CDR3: CASSAGPLTGELFF

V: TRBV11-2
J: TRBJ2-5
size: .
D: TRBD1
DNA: TGTGCCAGCAGCCAGCAGGACAGGGGAGTGGAGACCCAGTACTTC
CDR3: CASSQQDRGVETQYF

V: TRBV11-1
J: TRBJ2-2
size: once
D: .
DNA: TGTGTCAGCAGCTTAGCCCCGGGAACCGATGTGGGGGAGCTGTTTTTT
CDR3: CVSSLAPGTDVGELFF

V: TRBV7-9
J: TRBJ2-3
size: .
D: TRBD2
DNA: TGTGCCAGCAGCTCGTATAGCGGGATGAGGACAGATACGCAGTATTTT
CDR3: CASSSYSGMRTDTQYF